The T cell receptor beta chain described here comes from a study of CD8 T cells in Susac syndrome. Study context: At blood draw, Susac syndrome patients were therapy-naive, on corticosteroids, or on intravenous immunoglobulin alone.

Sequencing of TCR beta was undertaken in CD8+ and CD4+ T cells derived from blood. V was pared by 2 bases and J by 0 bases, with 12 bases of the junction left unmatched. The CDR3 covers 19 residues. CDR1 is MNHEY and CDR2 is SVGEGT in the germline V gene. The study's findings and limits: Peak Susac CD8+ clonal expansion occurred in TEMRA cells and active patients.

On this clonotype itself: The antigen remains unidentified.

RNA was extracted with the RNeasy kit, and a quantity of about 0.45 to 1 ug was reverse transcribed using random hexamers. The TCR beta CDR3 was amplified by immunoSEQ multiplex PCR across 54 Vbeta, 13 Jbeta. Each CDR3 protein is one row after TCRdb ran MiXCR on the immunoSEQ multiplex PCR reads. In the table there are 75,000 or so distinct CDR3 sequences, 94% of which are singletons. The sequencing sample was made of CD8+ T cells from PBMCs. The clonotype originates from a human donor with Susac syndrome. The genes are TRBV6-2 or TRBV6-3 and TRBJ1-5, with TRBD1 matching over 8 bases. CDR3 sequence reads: CASSYLRDRPDYSNQPQHF. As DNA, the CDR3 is TGTGCCAGCAGTTACCTCCGGGACAGGCCCGATTATAGCAATCAGCCCCAGCATTTT.